Below, 19 T cell receptor beta chains from the same sample are listed, as sequenced in a study of cytomegalovirus exposure and HLA in healthy donors. PCR primers comprised 60 Vbeta and 13 Jbeta primers. The method was immunoSEQ multiplex PCR; TCRdb's version includes in-frame clones alone and lacks a portion of them. Of 110,000 to 150,000 clones in the sample, around 73% were seen once. Sequencing used PBMCs. Every receptor here comes from a woman between 35 and 50 years old in good health and CMV-seronegative.

The chain combines TRBV5-6 with TRBJ1-5; the D gene is possibly TRBD1 (6 bases). The CDR3 sequence is 12 residues long. V lost 0 bases and J 11 bases, leaving 9 bases between the germline ends. Germline CDR1 reads SGHDT; CDR2 reads YYEEEE. The CDR3 here is CASSLGGQAQHF. The CDR3 DNA sequence: TGTGCCAGCAGCTTGGGGGGGCAAGCCCAGCATTTT.

This chain uses TRBV6-5 with TRBJ2-7; D gene unclear. The CDR3 length is 15 residues. Germline V CDR1 and CDR2: MNHEY, SVGAGI. V shed 4 bases and J shed 6 bases, with 19 bases lying between them. As DNA, the CDR3 is TGTGCCAGCAGTTCAACAATCGGTGGAGCTGCCGAGCAGTACTTC. This sequence encodes CASSSTIGGAAEQYF.

This clone was detected only once. V is TRBV7-9 and J is TRBJ2-2; D remains unclear. The CDR3 consists of 14 residues. Germline V gene sequence: CDR1 SEHNR, CDR2 FQNEAQ (reference sequence). V lost 5 bases, J lost 4 bases, and 11 bases lay in between. This chain's CDR3 is CASSPLASTGELFF. The CDR3 DNA follows: TGTGCCAGCAGCCCGTTGGCCAGCACCGGGGAGCTGTTTTTT.

This clone appeared a single time. V is TRBV7-8 and J is TRBJ1-3, with D possibly being TRBD1 (6 bases). The CDR3 is 13 residues long. Per germline, CDR1 SGHVS and CDR2 FQNEAQ. With 1 base removed from V and 8 bases from J, the gap between germline ends came to 9 bases. The chain's CDR3 is CASSLDRVDTIYF. The CDR3 DNA reads as TGTGCCAGCAGCTTAGACAGGGTAGACACCATATATTTT.

The chain is built from TRBV7-6 and TRBJ2-1; TRBD1 might be the D (5 bases). This CDR3 is built from 15 residues. V lost 4 bases, J lost 0 bases, and 10 bases lay in between. Germline CDR1 and CDR2: SGHVS and FNYEAQ. CDR3 DNA sequence: TGTGCCAGCAGCTCAGGGCACGGCTCCTACAATGAGCAGTTCTTC. This translates into CASSSGHGSYNEQFF.

The V gene is TRBV7-8, the J gene TRBJ1-3; tentatively, D is TRBD1 (5 bases). This CDR3 has 16 residues. Germline V gene lookup returns CDR1 SGHVS and CDR2 FQNEAQ. The ends were cut back, 5 bases at V and 0 bases at J, with 14 bases in the middle. CDR3 residues: CASSPDTLNSGNTIYF. For the CDR3, the DNA is TGTGCCAGCAGCCCGGACACCTTAAACTCTGGAAACACCATATATTTT.

The chain combines TRBV7-9 with TRBJ1-1; D may be TRBD1 (5 bases). The germline V gene has CDR1 SEHNR and CDR2 FQNEAQ (reference sequence). The CDR3 consists of 15 residues. V gave up 4 bases and J gave up 4 bases, with 16 bases separating them. CDR3 loop: CASSYPEEGSTEAFF. The CDR3 DNA is TGTGCCAGCAGCTACCCGGAGGAGGGGAGCACTGAAGCTTTCTTT. Drawing the rest from reference TRBV7-9 and TRBJ1-1, the complete variable domain is DTGVSQNPRHKITKRGQNVTFRCDPISEHNRLYWYRQTLGQGPEFLTYFQNEAQLEKSRLLSDRFSAERPKGSFSTLEIQRTEQGDSAMYLCASSYPEEGSTEAFFGQGTRLTVV.

The rearrangement links TRBV15 to TRBJ1-1; D remains unclear. Trimming left V 0 bases short and J 3 bases short, with 11 bases between. The CDR3 runs 15 residues. Germline V gives CDR1 LNHNV, CDR2 YYDKDF (reference sequence). The CDR3 sequence: CATSREQVFDTEAFF. The CDR3 nucleotides read TGTGCCACCAGCAGAGAGCAGGTTTTTGACACTGAAGCTTTCTTT.

V gene TRBV27 combines with J gene TRBJ1-4, with a tentative D call TRBD1 (6 bases). Germline CDR1 is MNHEY and CDR2 is SMNVEV (reference sequence). Trimming took off 5 bases at V and 7 bases at J, with 14 bases between the two ends. There are 14 residues in the CDR3. The CDR3 loop reads CASSVDRIVEKLFF. CDR3 DNA: TGTGCCAGCAGTGTCGACAGGATCGTTGAAAAACTGTTTTTT.

The rearrangement joins TRBV10-2 to TRBJ1-5; the D gene is possibly TRBD1 (6 bases). Germline CDR1 and CDR2: WSHSY and SAAADI. V was cut by 7 bases and J by 6 bases, with 16 bases left in between. The CDR3 extends over 14 amino acids. CDR3 nucleotides: TGCGCCAGCAAAAATACAGGGAATGGTCAGCCCCAGCATTTT. It is translated as CASKNTGNGQPQHF.

V gene TRBV27 combines with J gene TRBJ1-5, with TRBD1 identical over 9 bases. The V gene's germline CDR1 is MNHEY and CDR2 SMNVEV (reference sequence). The CDR3 is 20 amino acids. V shed 7 bases and J 0 bases; nucleotides not matched to a gene: 19. This CDR3 reads CASTVKEDRGPGYSNQPQHF. The CDR3 bases are TGTGCCAGCACCGTTAAGGAGGACAGGGGCCCCGGGTATAGCAATCAGCCCCAGCATTTT.

This sequence joins TRBV4-1 and TRBJ2-7, with D maybe TRBD2 (7 bases). The CDR3 contains 16 residues. Trimming removed 5 bases at V and 2 bases at J, with 19 bases between. Germline V CDR1 and CDR2: MGHRA, YSYEKL. In DNA form, the CDR3 reads TGCGCCAGCAGCTTATTACCGAGGGGGGGAACCTACGAGCAGTACTTC. Translation: CASSLLPRGGTYEQYF.

The genes are TRBV7-2 and TRBJ2-3; the D gene is possibly TRBD2 (6 bases). The CDR3 loop spans 15 amino acids. V lost 0 bases, J lost 2 bases, and 9 bases lay in between. From germline, CDR1 is SGHTA and CDR2 FQGNSA. The CDR3 protein is CASSLAGGYTDTQYF. For the CDR3, the DNA is TGTGCCAGCAGCTTAGCGGGGGGATACACAGATACGCAGTATTTT.

The V and J genes are TRBV14 and TRBJ2-3, with 9 nucleotides matching TRBD1. The CDR3 extends over 17 amino acids. V shed 2 bases and J 5 bases; nucleotides not matched to a gene: 11. From germline, CDR1 is SGHDN and CDR2 FVKESK. The CDR3 here is CASSQNRGTGRVDTQYF. DNA for the CDR3: TGTGCCAGCAGCCAAAACCGGGGGACAGGGCGCGTAGATACGCAGTATTTT.

This clone was counted a few times. The CDR3 protein is CASSDVAGWGYTF. CDR3 DNA: TGTGCCAGCAGTGACGTGGCAGGGTGGGGCTACACCTTC. The gene calls are TRBV2 and TRBJ1-2, with a weak D call TRBD1 (5 bases). This CDR3 has 13 residues. CDR1 and CDR2 from the germline V gene are SNHLY and FYNNEI. The ends were cut back, 3 bases at V and 8 bases at J, with 13 bases in the middle.

V usage is TRBV7-2 and J usage is TRBJ2-5; possible D gene TRBD1, 5 bases. The CDR3 consists of 14 residues. Germline CDR1 reads SGHTA; CDR2 reads FQGNSA. V was shortened by 5 bases and J by 4 bases, with 14 bases between the two germline ends. In DNA form, the CDR3 reads TGTGCCAGCAGCCCAACAGGTGGTGGAGAGACCCAGTACTTC. Protein: CASSPTGGGETQYF. Filled out from reference TRBV7-2 and TRBJ2-5, the complete variable domain reads GAGVSQSPSNKVTEKGKDVELRCDPISGHTALYWYRQSLGQGLEFLIYFQGNSAPDKSGLPSDRFSAERTGGSVSTLTIQRTQQEDSAVYLCASSPTGGGETQYFGPGTRLLVL.

The rearrangement links TRBV9 to TRBJ1-6, with D perhaps matching TRBD1 (6 bases). V lost 4 bases and J lost 5, with 13 bases in between. Germline V gene data show CDR1 as SGDLS and CDR2 as YYNGEE. This CDR3 is built from 15 residues. DNA of the CDR3: TGTGCCAGCAGCCCACAGGGTAGCGATAATTCACCCCTCCACTTT. This gives the protein CASSPQGSDNSPLHF.

The chain carries TRBV6-1 and TRBJ2-6; perhaps TRBD1 as D (5 bases). The length of the CDR3 is 16 residues. Germline lookup yields CDR1 MNHNS and CDR2 SASEGT. V dropped 4 bases and J dropped 0 bases, with 10 bases sitting between them. CDR3 in DNA: TGTGCCAGCAGTGTCCAGGGTCTCTCTGGGGCCAACGTCCTGACTTTC. Translation: CASSVQGLSGANVLTF.

The V and J genes are TRBV13 and TRBJ2-1; 16 nucleotides line up with TRBD2. Germline loops: CDR1 PRHDT, CDR2 FYEKMQ (reference sequence). CDR3 length equals 16 residues. Trimming at V came to 5 bases and at J to 4 bases, leaving 2 bases not matched to a gene. CDR3 loop: CASSGTSGGVYNEQFF. DNA of the CDR3: TGTGCCAGCAGCGGGACTAGCGGGGGGGTTTACAATGAGCAGTTCTTC.